This T cell receptor beta chain was sequenced in a study of post-analysis software for immune sequencing data. Per germline, CDR1 MNHEY and CDR2 SVGAGI. Trimming left V 0 bases short and J 3 bases short, with 14 bases between. This CDR3 spans 16 amino acids. Study results and limitations: The five TRBV segments detected at higher frequency in patients than in controls included TRBV5-6, TRBV5-1 and TRBV20-1.

Unique molecular identifiers were carried by the TCR beta cDNA libraries. TCRdb re-called the PCR reads with MiXCR, one entry per CDR3 protein. The top ten clones hold around 6% of a sample with a few hundred thousand distinct CDR3 sequences, approximately 34% of them seen once. As regards this clonotype: Its specificity is unknown.

The TCR originated in a girl aged 2 to 17 with multiple sclerosis. The V and J genes are TRBV6-5 and TRBJ1-1; weak D call: TRBD1 (5 bases). The sample taken for sequencing was blood. In DNA form, the CDR3 reads TGTGCCAGCAGTTACTCGTCAGGGAGTATCTACACTGAAGCTTTCTTT. Residues: CASSYSSGSIYTEAFF.